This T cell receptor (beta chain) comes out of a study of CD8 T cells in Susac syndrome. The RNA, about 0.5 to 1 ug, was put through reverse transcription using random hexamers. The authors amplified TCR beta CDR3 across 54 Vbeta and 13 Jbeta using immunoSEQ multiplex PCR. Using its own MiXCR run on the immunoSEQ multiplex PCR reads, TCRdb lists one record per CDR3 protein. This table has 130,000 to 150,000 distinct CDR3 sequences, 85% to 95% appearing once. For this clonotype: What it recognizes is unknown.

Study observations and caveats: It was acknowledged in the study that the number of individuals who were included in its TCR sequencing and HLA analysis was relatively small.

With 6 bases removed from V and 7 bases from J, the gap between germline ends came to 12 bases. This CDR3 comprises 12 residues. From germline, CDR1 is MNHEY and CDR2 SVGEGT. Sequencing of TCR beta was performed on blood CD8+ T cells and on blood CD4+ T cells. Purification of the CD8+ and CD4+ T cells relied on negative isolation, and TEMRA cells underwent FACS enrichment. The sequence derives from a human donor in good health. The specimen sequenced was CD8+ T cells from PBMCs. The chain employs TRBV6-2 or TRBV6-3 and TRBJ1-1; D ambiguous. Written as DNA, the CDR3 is TGTGCCAGCAGCCCGTACCCCAATGAAGCTTTCTTT. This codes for CASSPYPNEAFF.